Detailed here is one T cell receptor (beta chain). Its antigen remains unknown. This entry belongs to a study of identifying expanded T cells in peripheral blood. Findings of the study overall: Variance in clone template counts between roughly two-week samples significantly increased with total template count across all healthy donors.

Healthy donors had no documented immune events, such as infections, while sampled. This CDR3 contains 14 residues. After removal of 6 bases from V and 3 bases from J, the junction contained 8 bases not matched to a gene. Germline V gene data show CDR1 as MRHNA and CDR2 as SNTAGT. Some clones are missing from TCRdb's copy, which holds only in-frame ones; the method was immunoSEQ multiplex PCR. Of 45,000 to 65,000 clones detected, about 80% appear once; the ten largest clones hold around 15%. The chain recombines TRBV6-4 with TRBJ2-7; 7 bases match TRBD1. Sequenced: blood. The source of this sequence is a person between 18 and 69 years old in good health. The CDR3 sequence: CASRPPTGDYEQYV. The DNA of the CDR3 is TGTGCCAGCAGACCACCTACAGGGGACTACGAGCAGTACGTC.